The 14 T cell receptor beta chains given below trace back to one sample, sequenced in a study of sequential checkpoint blockade in melanoma (dated by TCRdb to between 2018 and 2020). Receptors were amplified or captured by the immunoSEQ multiplex PCR assay. The immuneACCESS repertoire file appears here via TCRdb, limited to in-frame rearrangements. These files lack a portion of the clones; in checked studies, under half of the deficit traces to unresolved V genes, and the cause of the others is not known. In all, the sample holds over 15,000 clones, and approximately 57% of those were seen once. Roughly 15% of the sample is in the top ten clones. The treatment or condition label on this specimen signifies: randomized to nivolumab then ipilimumab (arm A) or the reverse (arm B). The input for sequencing was CD8+ T cells sorted from blood (inferred from file names), taken from a patient given nivolumab and ipilimumab in sequence. The receptors were gathered from a human donor with melanoma.

This clone was detected a few times. The chain employs TRBV6-6 and TRBJ1-5; 10 nucleotides agree with TRBD1. The ends lost 0 bases at V and 12 bases at J; junction bases unmatched: 2. Germline CDR1 and CDR2: MNHNY and SVGAGI (reference sequence). The CDR3 runs 13 residues. The CDR3 sequence is CASSYSGTGVQHF. CDR3 bases: TGTGCCAGCAGTTACTCAGGGACAGGGGTCCAGCATTTT.

This chain uses TRBV29-1 with TRBJ2-5; D is possibly TRBD2 (7 bases). From germline, CDR1 is SQVTM and CDR2 ANQGSEA. Deletions cut 4 bases from V and 0 bases from J, with 9 bases between. This CDR3 has 13 amino acids. The CDR3 bases are TGCAGCGTTGGCGGGGGCTACCAAGAGACCCAGTACTTC. Translating it yields CSVGGGYQETQYF.

Points on this clone: One end of the junction is discordant with germline, which a read error may explain. The J gene is TRBJ2-7, the V gene TRBV28; 10 nucleotides line up with TRBD1. The CDR3 extends over 12 amino acids. Germline V gene sequence: CDR1 MDHEN, CDR2 SYDVKM. This chain's CDR3 is CASNDDRGLVDF. The CDR3 DNA is TGTGCCAGCAACGACGACAGGGGGCTGGTCGACTTC.

Remarks on this clone: Other DNA sequences in this sample translate to the same CDR3. The chain is built from TRBV6-1 and TRBJ2-7, with TRBD2 as a possible D gene (5 bases). The CDR3 contains 14 residues. Per the germline V gene, CDR1 is MNHNS and CDR2 is SASEGT. V lost 9 bases and J 2 bases, leaving 17 bases between the germline ends. DNA for the CDR3: TGTGCCAGTAGTTATGGTCTCGGGGCCTACGAGCAGTACTTC. Translated: CASSYGLGAYEQYF.

This chain links TRBV6-5 with TRBJ1-1; D is undetermined. Germline CDR1 reads MNHEY; CDR2 reads SVGAGI. The ends were cut back, 5 bases at V and 3 bases at J, with 10 bases in the middle. CDR3 size: 13 residues. CDR3 sequence reads: CASSPSPDTEAFF. The CDR3, as DNA: TGTGCCAGCAGTCCTAGTCCGGACACTGAAGCTTTCTTT.

The J gene is TRBJ2-7, the V gene TRBV19, with 8 bases lining up with TRBD2. Trimming removed 2 bases from V and 2 bases from J; junction bases left unmatched: 2. Germline V CDR1 and CDR2: LNHDA, SQIVND (reference sequence). The CDR3 consists of 14 residues. CDR3 coding DNA: TGTGCCAGTAGTATACGCGGGGGGACCTACGAGCAGTACTTC. This codes for CASSIRGGTYEQYF.

This clone was seen a few times. The J gene is TRBJ1-4, the V gene TRBV5-4; D perhaps matches TRBD1 (5 bases). The CDR3 spans 16 residues. Trimming shortened V by 4 bases and J by 0 bases, and 13 bases separated the two germline ends. Germline CDR1 SGHNT, CDR2 YYREEE (reference sequence). The CDR3 nucleotides are TGTGCCAGCAGCCCCTCGGGGGGGACAACTAATGAAAAACTGTTTTTT. This encodes CASSPSGGTTNEKLFF. Full variable domain (remainder filled in from reference TRBV5-4 and TRBJ1-4): ETGVTQSPTHLIKTRGQQVTLRCSSQSGHNTVSWYQQALGQGPQFIFQYYREEENGRGNFPPRFSGLQFPNYSSELNVNALELDDSALYLCASSPSGGTTNEKLFFGSGTQLSVL.

In its sample, this clone ranks as large. The CDR3, as DNA: TGTGCCAGCAGTGATTATGGCAGCGGGTGGGAAAAACTGTTTTTT. Its protein product is CASSDYGSGWEKLFF. This sequence joins TRBV6-1 and TRBJ1-4; no clear D gene. The CDR3 contains 15 residues. Trimming left V 3 bases short and J 8 bases short, with 16 bases between. Germline lookup yields CDR1 MNHNS and CDR2 SASEGT.

The chain recombines TRBV6-6 with TRBJ2-2; unclear D gene. This CDR3 has 13 amino acids. Germline V gene lookup returns CDR1 MNHNY and CDR2 SVGAGI (reference sequence). With 0 bases removed from V and 4 bases from J, the gap between germline ends came to 3 bases. CDR3 coding DNA: TGTGCCAGCAGTTACTCGCGCACCGGGGAGCTGTTTTTT. It encodes CASSYSRTGELFF.

The sample holds a few counts of this clone. The CDR3 protein is CASSQDIGGASYEQYF. DNA of the CDR3: TGTGCCAGCAGCCAAGATATCGGCGGGGCTTCCTACGAGCAGTACTTC. J is TRBJ2-7 and V is TRBV4-2; a weak D match, TRBD2 (6 bases). This CDR3 contains 16 residues. Germline assignment: CDR1 LGHNA and CDR2 YNFKEQ. Trimming left V 0 bases short and J 1 base short, with 13 bases between.

The chain links TRBV6-1 to TRBJ2-7, with 11 bases matching TRBD2. Germline V gene sequence: CDR1 MNHNS, CDR2 SASEGT. Unmatched junction bases numbered 4, after V lost 3 bases and J lost 3 bases. The CDR3 is 15 amino acids. This chain's CDR3 is CASSETSGVFYEQYF. The CDR3 nucleotides are TGTGCCAGCAGTGAGACTAGCGGGGTGTTCTACGAGCAGTACTTC.

This clone was recorded a few times. The V call is TRBV28, the J call TRBJ2-1; unclear D gene. The V end lost 7 bases, the J end lost 0 bases, and 13 bases lay between the germline ends. Germline V CDR1 and CDR2: MDHEN, SYDVKM. The CDR3 is 15 amino acids. CDR3 in DNA: TGTGCCAGCAACCTAGACCAGAGCTCCTACAATGAGCAGTTCTTC. Protein: CASNLDQSSYNEQFF. The full variable domain, rest sourced from reference TRBV28 and TRBJ2-1, is DVKVTQSSRYLVKRTGEKVFLECVQDMDHENMFWYRQDPGLGLRLIYFSYDVKMKEKGDIPEGYSVSREKKERFSLILESASTNQTSMYLCASNLDQSSYNEQFFGPGTRLTVL.

To note about this clone: Other nucleotide sequences in the sample specify the same CDR3. V gene TRBV29-1 combines with J gene TRBJ2-1, with 7 bases matching TRBD2. Losses at the gene ends were 7 bases for V and 3 bases for J; bases not matched to a gene: 9. This CDR3 has 14 amino acids. Germline lookup yields CDR1 SQVTM and CDR2 ANQGSEA. The CDR3 sequence: CSAGGGSYYNEQFF. DNA of the CDR3: TGCAGCGCTGGGGGGGGGTCCTACTACAATGAGCAGTTCTTC.

This clone was observed once. V usage is TRBV5-7 and J usage is TRBJ1-2; possibly TRBD1 for D (5 bases). TRBV5-7 is marked as an open reading frame, function uncertain. This CDR3 contains 13 residues. With 5 bases removed from V and 2 bases from J, the gap between germline ends came to 10 bases. The CDR3 DNA is TGTGCCAGCAGTTTCGACAGAAACTATGGCTACACCTTC. It encodes CASSFDRNYGYTF.